This passage covers 30 T cell receptor beta chains from one sample sequenced in a study of blood T cell repertoires in COVID-19. TCRdb's copy holds only in-frame clones and misses some; the assay was immunoSEQ multiplex PCR. The sample yields 90,000 to 100,000 clones, 65% to 90% seen once. The sample consisted of peripheral blood. These TCRs come from a man older than 75 with acute or convalescent COVID-19.

The DNA for the CDR3 is TGTGCCAGCAGCTTAGGAACTGGAAGGGCTAGCGGGAGAACAGATACGCAGTATTTT. Encoded protein: CASSLGTGRASGRTDTQYF. The chain has TRBV7-2 and TRBJ2-3; TRBD2 aligns across 10 bases. The CDR3 contains 19 residues. CDR1 is SGHTA, CDR2 FQGNSA, per germline. V shed 1 base, J shed 3 bases, and the junction held 13 bases outside the gene matches.

This clone was counted only a few times. The CDR3 nucleotides are TGCAGTGCTAGCCGGGACATTCAGTTCTTC. The encoded protein is CSASRDIQFF. The chain is built from TRBV20-1 and TRBJ2-1, with TRBD1 as a possible D gene (6 bases). Per germline, CDR1 DFQATT and CDR2 SNEGSKA (reference sequence). V shed 3 bases and J shed 13 bases, with 10 bases lying between them. The CDR3 is 10 residues long.

This clone appeared once. The genes are TRBV3-1 (or the pseudogene TRBV3-2) and TRBJ2-3; 13 bases are shared with TRBD2. The CDR3 extends over 16 amino acids. Unmatched junction bases numbered 7, after V lost 6 bases and J lost 4 bases. Germline-derived CDR1 and CDR2 are LGHDT and YNNKEL (reference sequence). The DNA for the CDR3 is TGTGCCAGCAGTCTAGGGACTAGCGGGGAGGCAGATACGCAGTATTTT. Encoded protein: CASSLGTSGEADTQYF.

This clone was picked up a small number of times. The V and J genes are TRBV7-2 and TRBJ2-1, with 10 bases lining up with TRBD2. The CDR3 consists of 16 residues. Germline values: CDR1 SGHTA, CDR2 FQGNSA. V lost 6 bases, J lost 3 bases, and 8 bases stayed unmatched. Here the CDR3 DNA reads TGTGCCAGCAGAAGCCTCGGGACTAGCGACTACAATGAGCAGTTCTTC. It specifies CASRSLGTSDYNEQFF.

The chain couples TRBV6-5 to TRBJ2-2; 7 bases line up with TRBD2. This CDR3 has 15 amino acids. Germline V gene lookup returns CDR1 MNHEY and CDR2 SVGAGI. Trimming cost V 2 bases and J 3 bases; bases outside gene matches: 3. The CDR3 coding sequence is TGTGCCAGCAGTTACACGGGACTATACACCGGGGAGCTGTTTTTT. Encoded protein: CASSYTGLYTGELFF.

This clone was counted once. V usage is TRBV7-6 and J usage is TRBJ1-3, with a possible D match to TRBD1 (5 bases). Germline CDR1 reads SGHVS; CDR2 reads FNYEAQ. The V end lost 1 base, the J end lost 0 bases, and 16 bases lay between the germline ends. CDR3 length: 18 amino acids. DNA for the CDR3: TGTGCCAGCAGCTTAGTAGGGGCGGGGAGTAGCTCTGGAAACACCATATATTTT. It is translated as CASSLVGAGSSSGNTIYF.

The chain is built from TRBV6-5 and TRBJ2-1; a weak D match, TRBD2 (5 bases). This CDR3 is built from 11 residues. Germline CDR1 reads MNHEY; CDR2 reads SVGAGI. V was shortened by 6 bases and J by 8 bases, with 8 bases between the two germline ends. The CDR3 region has the DNA TGTGCCAGCAGGGGAGTTTATGAGCAGTTCTTC. It translates to CASRGVYEQFF.

This clone has just one count. J is TRBJ2-2 and V is TRBV19; D is ambiguous. V lost 4 bases and J lost 6, with 9 bases in between. This CDR3 contains 13 residues. Germline values: CDR1 LNHDA, CDR2 SQIVND (reference sequence). The DNA for the CDR3 is TGTGCCAGTAGTAGCCGACTGGCCGGGGAGCTGTTTTTT. It yields the protein CASSSRLAGELFF. Full variable domain (missing parts from reference TRBV19 and TRBJ2-2): DGGITQSPKYLFRKEGQNVTLSCEQNLNHDAMYWYRQDPGQGLRLIYYSQIVNDFQKGDIAEGYSVSREKKESFPLTVTSAQKNPTAFYLCASSSRLAGELFFGEGSRLTVL.

The chain uses TRBV19 and TRBJ2-7; 11 positions match TRBD2. V lost 3 bases, J lost 6 bases, and 1 base stayed unmatched. Germline V lookup: CDR1 LNHDA, CDR2 SQIVND (reference sequence). The CDR3 spans 13 residues. The chain's CDR3 is CASSIGLAGEQYF. CDR3 nucleotides: TGTGCCAGTAGTATTGGACTAGCGGGCGAGCAGTACTTC.

The chain recombines TRBV18 with TRBJ2-2; 9 bases match TRBD1. The CDR3 extends over 15 amino acids. In germline, CDR1 is KGHSH, CDR2 LQKENI. The ends lost 5 bases at V and 3 bases at J; junction bases unmatched: 4. For the CDR3, the DNA is TGTGCCAGCTCAGAGGACAGGGGTTACACCGGGGAGCTGTTTTTT. This translates into CASSEDRGYTGELFF.

The chain recombines TRBV4-3 with TRBJ1-4; 7 bases fit TRBD1. This CDR3 contains 15 residues. The germline V gene has CDR1 LGHNA and CDR2 YSLEER. Trimming at V came to 0 bases and at J to 7 bases, leaving 5 bases not matched to a gene. The CDR3 loop reads CASSQETGRGEKLFF. In DNA form, the CDR3 reads TGCGCCAGCAGCCAAGAGACAGGGAGAGGTGAAAAACTGTTTTTT.

This rearrangement joins TRBV6-2 or TRBV6-3 to TRBJ2-3; D ambiguous. Germline V gene lookup returns CDR1 MNHEY and CDR2 SVGEGT. This CDR3 is 16 amino acids long. V shed 4 bases and J shed 0 bases, with 14 bases lying between them. The CDR3 here is CASSFPGGQSTDTQYF. In DNA, the CDR3 is TGTGCCAGCAGTTTCCCTGGCGGCCAGAGCACAGATACGCAGTATTTT.

This clone was counted only a few times. This rearrangement joins TRBV29-1 to TRBJ1-1; 10 bases map to TRBD1. The CDR3 totals 16 residues. V trimming: 4 bases; J trimming: 2 bases; junction bases outside the gene matches: 10. Germline V lookup: CDR1 SQVTM, CDR2 ANQGSEA. CDR3 amino acids: CSVGQGAHNPNTEAFF. The CDR3 DNA is TGCAGCGTTGGACAGGGGGCCCATAATCCAAACACTGAAGCTTTCTTT.

The genes are TRBV27 and TRBJ2-1; no clear D. From germline, CDR1 is MNHEY and CDR2 SMNVEV (reference sequence). Trimming removed 1 base from V and 3 bases from J, with 10 bases in between. The CDR3 sequence is 15 residues long. In nucleotides, the CDR3 is TGTGCCAGCAGTTTATTTGGTATCGGCTACAATGAGCAGTTCTTC. Translated: CASSLFGIGYNEQFF.

The chain couples TRBV9 to TRBJ1-4, with TRBD1 identical over 10 bases. V was pared by 4 bases and J by 5 bases, with 5 bases of the junction left unmatched. The germline V gene has CDR1 SGDLS and CDR2 YYNGEE. The CDR3 consists of 15 residues. This CDR3 is CASSPGGQGNEKLFF. The CDR3 DNA follows: TGTGCCAGCAGCCCAGGGGGACAGGGGAATGAAAAACTGTTTTTT.

The rearrangement joins TRBV7-2 to TRBJ1-1; 10 bases match TRBD1. CDR1 and CDR2 (germline): SGHTA, FQGNSA. Unmatched junction bases numbered 11, after V lost 0 bases and J lost 7 bases. The CDR3 length is 17 residues. Here the CDR3 DNA reads TGTGCCAGCAGCTTAGCCTGGGACAGGGGAATTCATAGTGAAGCTTTCTTT. Translation: CASSLAWDRGIHSEAFF.

The CDR3 DNA follows: TGTGCCAGCACCACGACAGGGGTCCTCTATGGCTACACCTTC. It translates to CASTTTGVLYGYTF. The genes are TRBV6-5 and TRBJ1-2; TRBD1 matches 8 bases. Looked up from germline, CDR1 is MNHEY and CDR2 is SVGAGI. V was clipped by 7 bases and J by 4 bases; unmatched bases: 8. This CDR3 has 14 amino acids.

The chain has TRBV5-1 and TRBJ2-7, with no clear D. The CDR3 sequence is 13 residues long. CDR1 SGHRS and CDR2 YFSETQ come from the germline V gene. Trimming stripped 3 bases from V and 2 bases from J, with 9 bases between. The CDR3 DNA is TGCGCCAGCAGCTCCGACAAGCCCTACGAGCAGTACTTC. The encoded protein is CASSSDKPYEQYF.

This chain connects TRBV3-1 (or the pseudogene TRBV3-2) to TRBJ1-5; D perhaps matches TRBD1 (5 bases). Germline CDR1 is LGHDT and CDR2 is YNNKEL (reference sequence). This CDR3 contains 12 residues. The V end was cut by 5 bases, the J end by 8 bases, with 10 bases between. This CDR3 reads CASSDRGEPQHF. CDR3 DNA: TGTGCCAGCAGCGACCGGGGGGAGCCCCAGCATTTT.

The gene calls are TRBV3-1 (or the pseudogene TRBV3-2) and TRBJ2-5; 13 bases match TRBD2. The length of the CDR3 is 16 residues. Germline V gene data show CDR1 as LGHDT and CDR2 as YNNKEL (reference sequence). V shed 1 base, J shed 4 bases, and the junction held 3 bases outside the gene matches. The CDR3 sequence is CASSQARTSGRETQYF. In DNA, the CDR3 is TGTGCCAGCAGCCAAGCCAGGACTAGCGGGAGAGAGACCCAGTACTTC.

This clone was observed a handful of times. This sequence joins TRBV5-5 and TRBJ2-5; 12 bases fit TRBD2. Germline V gene data show CDR1 as SGHKS and CDR2 as YYEKEE (reference sequence). This CDR3 contains 14 residues. Trimming removed 5 bases from V and 5 bases from J; junction bases left unmatched: 4. The DNA of the CDR3 is TGTGCCAGCAGGCGACTAGCGGGGGTCGAGACCCAGTACTTC. It codes for CASRRLAGVETQYF.

V usage is TRBV19 and J usage is TRBJ2-7, with TRBD2 identical over 10 bases. The length of the CDR3 is 14 residues. CDR1 is LNHDA, CDR2 SQIVND, per germline (reference sequence). Trimming cost V 6 bases and J 1 base; bases outside gene matches: 3. In DNA, the CDR3 is TGTGCCAGTAGCCTAGCGGGAGTGTCCTACGAGCAGTACTTC. It encodes CASSLAGVSYEQYF.

The genes are TRBV6-2 or TRBV6-3 and TRBJ1-5; D unresolved. Germline V gives CDR1 MNHEY, CDR2 SVGEGT. The V gene lost 4 bases and the J gene lost 4 bases, with 5 bases spanning the gap. There are 12 residues in the CDR3. CDR3 protein: CASSSRNQPQHF. DNA for the CDR3: TGTGCCAGCAGTTCCCGTAATCAGCCCCAGCATTTT.

V gene TRBV9 combines with J gene TRBJ2-3, with 7 positions matching TRBD2. The junction had 4 bases not matched to a gene; V was cut back by 2 bases and J by 1 base. The CDR3 covers 15 residues. Per germline, CDR1 SGDLS and CDR2 YYNGEE. This chain's CDR3 is CASSVAGVGTDTQYF. Here the CDR3 DNA reads TGTGCCAGCAGCGTCGCGGGAGTCGGCACAGATACGCAGTATTTT. The entire variable domain, with the rest obtained from reference TRBV9 and TRBJ2-3, is as follows: DSGVTQTPKHLITATGQRVTLRCSPRSGDLSVYWYQQSLDQGLQFLIQYYNGEERAKGNILERFSAQQFPDLHSELNLSSLELGDSALYFCASSVAGVGTDTQYFGPGTRLTVL.

This chain connects TRBV7-8 to TRBJ2-7; TRBD1 aligns across 11 bases. Germline assignment: CDR1 SGHVS and CDR2 FQNEAQ. This CDR3 has 14 residues. With V trimmed by 4 bases and J by 3 bases, 2 bases remained unmatched. Here the CDR3 DNA reads TGTGCCAGCAGCTCCGGGACAGGGGGCTACGAGCAGTACTTC. Encoded protein: CASSSGTGGYEQYF.

This chain links TRBV19 with TRBJ1-5, with D perhaps matching TRBD1 (5 bases). CDR1 and CDR2 from the germline V gene are LNHDA and SQIVND (reference sequence). The ends were cut back, 3 bases at V and 2 bases at J, with 14 bases in the middle. CDR3 length equals 16 residues. In nucleotides, the CDR3 is TGTGCCAGTAGTATTGAAGGGGTTGGAGGCAATCAGCCCCAGCATTTT. This codes for CASSIEGVGGNQPQHF. The whole variable domain, remainder taken from reference TRBV19 and TRBJ1-5, is DGGITQSPKYLFRKEGQNVTLSCEQNLNHDAMYWYRQDPGQGLRLIYYSQIVNDFQKGDIAEGYSVSREKKESFPLTVTSAQKNPTAFYLCASSIEGVGGNQPQHFGDGTRLSIL.

The V call is TRBV15, the J call TRBJ2-2; 7 bases map to TRBD2. The CDR3 runs 15 residues. Trimming removed 4 bases from V and 5 bases from J; junction bases left unmatched: 7. Germline V gene data show CDR1 as LNHNV and CDR2 as YYDKDF (reference sequence). DNA of the CDR3: TGTGCCACCAGCACCGGGGGGATGCGGACCGGGGAGCTGTTTTTT. It specifies CATSTGGMRTGELFF.

The chain links TRBV27 to TRBJ2-7, with D hard to call. Trimming removed 1 base at V and 5 bases at J, with 12 bases between. Germline loops: CDR1 MNHEY, CDR2 SMNVEV (reference sequence). There are 14 residues in the CDR3. Here the CDR3 reads CASSLYSRENEQYF. DNA of the CDR3: TGTGCCAGCAGTTTATACTCCCGTGAGAACGAGCAGTACTTC.

This chain links TRBV7-2 with TRBJ2-1, with a possible D match to TRBD2 (6 bases). CDR1 and CDR2 (germline): SGHTA, FQGNSA. V lost 5 bases and J lost 3, with 14 bases in between. CDR3 length: 15 amino acids. The CDR3, as DNA: TGTGCCAGCAGCCCCTTCCGGGGGAACTACAATGAGCAGTTCTTC. Its translation: CASSPFRGNYNEQFF.

The DNA of the CDR3 is TGTGCCAGCAGCTCCTACAGCGGACAGACGTACCAAGAGACCCAGTACTTC. It is translated as CASSSYSGQTYQETQYF. V usage is TRBV7-2 and J usage is TRBJ2-5, with D possibly being TRBD1 (6 bases). CDR1 is SGHTA, CDR2 FQGNSA, per germline. Trimming cost V 4 bases and J 0 bases, with 18 bases left between them. This CDR3 comprises 17 residues.